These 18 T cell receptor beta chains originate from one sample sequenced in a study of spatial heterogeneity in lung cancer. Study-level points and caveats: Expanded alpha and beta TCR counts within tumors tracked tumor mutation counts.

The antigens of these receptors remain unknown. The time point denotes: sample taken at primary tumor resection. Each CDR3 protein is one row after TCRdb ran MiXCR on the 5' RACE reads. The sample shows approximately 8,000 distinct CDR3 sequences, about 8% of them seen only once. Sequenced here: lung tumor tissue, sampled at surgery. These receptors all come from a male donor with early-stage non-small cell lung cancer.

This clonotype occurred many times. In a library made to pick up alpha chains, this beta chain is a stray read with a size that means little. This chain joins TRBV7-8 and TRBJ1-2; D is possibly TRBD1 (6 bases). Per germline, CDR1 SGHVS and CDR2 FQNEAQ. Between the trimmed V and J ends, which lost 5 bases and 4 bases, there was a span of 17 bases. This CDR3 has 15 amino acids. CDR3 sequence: CASSPRDIPFYGYTF. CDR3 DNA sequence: TGTGCCAGCAGCCCCCGGGACATCCCGTTCTATGGCTACACCTTC.

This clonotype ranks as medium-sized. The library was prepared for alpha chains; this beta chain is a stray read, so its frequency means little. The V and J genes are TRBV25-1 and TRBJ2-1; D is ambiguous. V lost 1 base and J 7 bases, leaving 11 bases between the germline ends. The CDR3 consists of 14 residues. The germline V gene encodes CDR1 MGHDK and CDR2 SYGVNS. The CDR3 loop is CASSEWGGANEQFF. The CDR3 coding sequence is TGTGCCAGCAGTGAATGGGGTGGAGCGAATGAGCAGTTCTTC.

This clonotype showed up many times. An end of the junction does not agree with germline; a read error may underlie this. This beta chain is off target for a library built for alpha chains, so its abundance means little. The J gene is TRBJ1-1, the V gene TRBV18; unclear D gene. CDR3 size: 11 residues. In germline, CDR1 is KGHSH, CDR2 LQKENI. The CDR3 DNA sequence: TGTGCCAGCTCACCACGAGCCGGACTGATCTTT. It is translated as CASSPRAGLIF.

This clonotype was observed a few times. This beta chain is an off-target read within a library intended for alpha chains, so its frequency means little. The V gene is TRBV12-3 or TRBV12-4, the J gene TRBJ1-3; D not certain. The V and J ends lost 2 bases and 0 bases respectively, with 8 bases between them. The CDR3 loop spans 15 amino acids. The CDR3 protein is CASSLRRASGNTIYF. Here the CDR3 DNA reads TGTGCCAGCAGTTTACGACGGGCCTCTGGAAACACCATATATTTT.

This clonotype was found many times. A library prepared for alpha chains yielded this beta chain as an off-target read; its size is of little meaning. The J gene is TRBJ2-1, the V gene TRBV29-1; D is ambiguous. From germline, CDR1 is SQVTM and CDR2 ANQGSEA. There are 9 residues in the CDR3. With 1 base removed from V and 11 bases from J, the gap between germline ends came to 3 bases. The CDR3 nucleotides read TGCAGCGTTGAAGGGCAGCAGTTCTTC. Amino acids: CSVEGQQFF.

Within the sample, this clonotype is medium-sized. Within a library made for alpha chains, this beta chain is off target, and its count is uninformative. The CDR3 DNA reads TGTGCCAGCACGAACAGGGTATACGAGCAGTACTTC. It translates to CASTNRVYEQYF. This chain connects TRBV6-6 to TRBJ2-7, with D maybe TRBD1 (6 bases). Germline-derived CDR1 and CDR2 are MNHNY and SVGAGI (reference sequence). The V gene lost 7 bases and the J gene lost 4 bases, with 11 bases spanning the gap. This CDR3 is built from 12 residues.

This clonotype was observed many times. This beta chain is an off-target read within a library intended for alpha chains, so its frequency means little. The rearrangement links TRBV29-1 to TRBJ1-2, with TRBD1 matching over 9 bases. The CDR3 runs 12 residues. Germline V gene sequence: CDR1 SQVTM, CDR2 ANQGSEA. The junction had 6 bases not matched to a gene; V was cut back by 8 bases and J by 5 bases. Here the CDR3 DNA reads TGCAGCACAGGGGGCAGGGAGTATGGCTACACCTTC. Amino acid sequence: CSTGGREYGYTF.

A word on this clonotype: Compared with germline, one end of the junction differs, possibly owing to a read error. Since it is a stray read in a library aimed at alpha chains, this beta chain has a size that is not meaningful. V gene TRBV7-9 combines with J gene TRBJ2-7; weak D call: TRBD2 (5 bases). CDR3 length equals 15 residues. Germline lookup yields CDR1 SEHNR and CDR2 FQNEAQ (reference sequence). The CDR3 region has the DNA TGTGGCAGCAGCCCCCGGCGGCGGAGGATGGGCGAGCAGTACTTC. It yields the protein CGSSPRRRRMGEQYF.

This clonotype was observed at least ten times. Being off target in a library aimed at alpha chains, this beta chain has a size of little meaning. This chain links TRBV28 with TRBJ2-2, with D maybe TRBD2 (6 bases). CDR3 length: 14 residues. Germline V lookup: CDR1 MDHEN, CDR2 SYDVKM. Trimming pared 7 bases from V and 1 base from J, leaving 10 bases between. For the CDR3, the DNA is TGTGCCAGCATCGGGAGTTGGAACACCGGGGAGCTGTTTTTT. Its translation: CASIGSWNTGELFF.

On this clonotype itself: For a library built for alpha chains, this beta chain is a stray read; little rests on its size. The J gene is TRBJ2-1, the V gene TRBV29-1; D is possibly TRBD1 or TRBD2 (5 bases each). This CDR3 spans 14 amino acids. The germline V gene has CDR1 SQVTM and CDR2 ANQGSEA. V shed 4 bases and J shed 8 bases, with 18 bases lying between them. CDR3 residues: CSVATGPGVDEQFF. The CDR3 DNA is TGCAGCGTTGCCACGGGGCCAGGCGTCGATGAGCAGTTCTTC.

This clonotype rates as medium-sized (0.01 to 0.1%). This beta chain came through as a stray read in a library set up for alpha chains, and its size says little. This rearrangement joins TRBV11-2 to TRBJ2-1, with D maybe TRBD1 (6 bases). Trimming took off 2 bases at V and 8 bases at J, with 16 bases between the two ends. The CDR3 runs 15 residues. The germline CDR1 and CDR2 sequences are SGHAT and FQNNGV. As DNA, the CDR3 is TGTGCCAGCAGCTTATGGGACATGGCAGACGATGAGCAGTTCTTC. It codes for CASSLWDMADDEQFF.

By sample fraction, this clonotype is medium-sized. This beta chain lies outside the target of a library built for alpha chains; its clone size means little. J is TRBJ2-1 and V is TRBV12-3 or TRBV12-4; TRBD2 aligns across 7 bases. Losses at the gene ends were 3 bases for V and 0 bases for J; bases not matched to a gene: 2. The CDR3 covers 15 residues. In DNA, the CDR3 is TGTGCCAGCAGTTTGGGGGGGAGCTCCTACAATGAGCAGTTCTTC. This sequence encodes CASSLGGSSYNEQFF.

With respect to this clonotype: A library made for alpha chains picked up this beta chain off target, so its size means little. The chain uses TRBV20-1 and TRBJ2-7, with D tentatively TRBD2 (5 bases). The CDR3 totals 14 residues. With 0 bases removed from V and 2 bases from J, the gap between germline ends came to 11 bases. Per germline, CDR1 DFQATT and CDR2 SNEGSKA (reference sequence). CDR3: CSARDEGPAYEQYF. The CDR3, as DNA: TGCAGTGCTAGAGATGAGGGTCCCGCCTACGAGCAGTACTTC.

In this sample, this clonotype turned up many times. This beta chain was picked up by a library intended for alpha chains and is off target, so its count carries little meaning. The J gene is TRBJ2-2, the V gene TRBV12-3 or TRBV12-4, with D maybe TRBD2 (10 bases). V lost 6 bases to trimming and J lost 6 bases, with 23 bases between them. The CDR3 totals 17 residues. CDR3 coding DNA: TGTGCCAGCAGCCCGGGACAGGGACTAGCGTCGGCCGGGGAGCTGTTTTTT. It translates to CASSPGQGLASAGELFF.

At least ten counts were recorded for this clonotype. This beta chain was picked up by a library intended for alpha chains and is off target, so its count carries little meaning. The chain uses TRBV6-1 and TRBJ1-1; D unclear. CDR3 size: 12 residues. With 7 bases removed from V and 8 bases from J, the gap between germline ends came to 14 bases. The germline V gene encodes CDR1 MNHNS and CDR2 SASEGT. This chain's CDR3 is CASTLTYDEAFF. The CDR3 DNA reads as TGTGCCAGCACCCTTACATACGACGAAGCTTTCTTT.

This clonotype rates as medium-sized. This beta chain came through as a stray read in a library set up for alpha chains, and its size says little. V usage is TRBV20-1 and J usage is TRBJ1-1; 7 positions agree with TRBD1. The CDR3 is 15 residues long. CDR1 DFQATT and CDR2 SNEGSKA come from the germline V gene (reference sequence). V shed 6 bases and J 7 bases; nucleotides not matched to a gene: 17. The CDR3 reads CSATSLTGTANEAFF. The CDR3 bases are TGCAGTGCAACCTCCCTGACCGGGACAGCGAATGAAGCTTTCTTT.

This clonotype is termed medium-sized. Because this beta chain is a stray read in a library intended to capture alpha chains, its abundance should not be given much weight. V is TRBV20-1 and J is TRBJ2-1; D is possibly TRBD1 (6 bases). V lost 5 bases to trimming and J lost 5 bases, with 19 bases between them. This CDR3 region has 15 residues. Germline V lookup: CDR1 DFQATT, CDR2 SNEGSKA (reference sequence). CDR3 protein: CSAARRGRTDNEQFF. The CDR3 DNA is TGCAGTGCTGCACGCAGAGGTAGGACAGACAATGAGCAGTTCTTC.

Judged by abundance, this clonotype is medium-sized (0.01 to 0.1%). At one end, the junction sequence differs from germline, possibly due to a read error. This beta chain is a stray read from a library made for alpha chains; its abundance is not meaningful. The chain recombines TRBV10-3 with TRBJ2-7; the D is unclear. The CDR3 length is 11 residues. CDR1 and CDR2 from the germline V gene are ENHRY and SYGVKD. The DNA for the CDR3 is TGTGCCATCAGCGAGTACTACGAGCAGTACTTC. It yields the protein CAISEYYEQYF.